These T cell receptor beta chains were read from a single sample in a study of blood T cell repertoires in COVID-19. Method: immunoSEQ multiplex PCR; TCRdb's copy keeps in-frame clones and lacks some. The repertoire holds around 230,000 clones, with 86% as singletons. The sample consisted of peripheral blood. The receptor set was obtained from a man aged 30-40 years who had recovered from COVID-19. Each CDR3 is given with its conserved first and last residue. The D gene is left open where the match is weak. Expanded clones get a size class; other rows say once, few or many, or leave the size out.

abundance,v_gene,d_gene,j_gene,CDR3nt,CDR3aa
-,TRBV3-1/TRBV3-2,TRBD1,TRBJ2-7,TGTGCCAGCAGCTTTCGACAGGGTCCAGACGAGCAGTACTTC,CASSFRQGPDEQYF
-,TRBV7-2,-,TRBJ1-4,TGTGCCAGCAGCGAGCGAGCAACTAATGAAAAACTGTTTTTT,CASSERATNEKLFF
-,TRBV6-5,TRBD1,TRBJ1-2,TGTGCCAGCAGTTTGGGACAGGGCTACCGTAGTGGCTACACCTTC,CASSLGQGYRSGYTF
-,TRBV7-2,-,TRBJ2-7,TGTGCCAGCAGCACCTATCTGATTGACGAGCAGTACTTC,CASSTYLIDEQYF
-,TRBV29-1,-,TRBJ1-1,TGCAGCGAGGGACTGGGGGGTGAAGCTTTCTTT,CSEGLGGEAFF
-,TRBV4-1,-,TRBJ2-5,TGCGCCAGCAGCCAAGATTGGAGGGAGTCGGAGACCCAGTACTTC,CASSQDWRESETQYF
few,TRBV10-1,-,TRBJ2-2,TGCGCCAGCCAAAACACCGGGGAGCTGTTTTTT,CASQNTGELFF
once,TRBV10-3,TRBD2,TRBJ2-7,TGTGCCATCAGGACTAGCGGCTCAGATGGCGAGCAGTACTTC,CAIRTSGSDGEQYF
-,TRBV12-1,-,TRBJ1-1,TGTGCCAGCAGCGCCGACAGGGGGCGGTGGAACACTGAAGCTTTCTTT,CASSADRGRWNTEAFF
-,TRBV6-5,-,TRBJ1-1,TGTGCCAGCTCAGGGGATGGAAACACTGAAGCTTTCTTT,CASSGDGNTEAFF
-,TRBV2,-,TRBJ1-5,TGTGCCAGCAGTGTTACAGGGTCCAATCAGCCCCAGCATTTT,CASSVTGSNQPQHF
-,TRBV11-2,-,TRBJ2-1,TGTGCCAGCAGCTGGGTTAGCGGTTCCTACAATGAGCAGTTCTTC,CASSWVSGSYNEQFF
-,TRBV5-1,TRBD1,TRBJ1-6,TGCGCCAGCAGCCTGGAGGGGGCTATCAATTCACCCCTCCACTTT,CASSLEGAINSPLHF
-,TRBV20-1,-,TRBJ1-2,TGCAGTGCTAGAGCCTTGAGTGGCTACACCTTC,CSARALSGYTF
-,TRBV9,-,TRBJ2-1,TGTGCCAGCAGCGCTTACTCGACTAGTAGTTCGGGCTCCTACAATGAGCAGTTCTTC,CASSAYSTSSSGSYNEQFF
-,TRBV3-1/TRBV3-2,TRBD1,TRBJ2-7,TGTGCCAGCAGCCAACCTGGACAGGGGGGAGGCTACGAGCAGTACTTC,CASSQPGQGGGYEQYF
-,TRBV19,TRBD1,TRBJ2-7,TGTGCCAGCTTCGACAGGGTAAAGGACGAGCAGTACTTC,CASFDRVKDEQYF
-,TRBV5-4,TRBD2,TRBJ2-5,TGTGCCAGCAGCTTGGGGCTAGCGGGGGGAGAGACCCAGTACTTC,CASSLGLAGGETQYF
-,TRBV5-8,-,TRBJ2-3,TGTGCCAGCAGCTTGGGACTCACAAAGTTCACAGATACGCAGTATTTT,CASSLGLTKFTDTQYF
-,TRBV6-5,-,TRBJ1-3,TGTGCCAGCAGTTACTATCGGACAAGTTCTGGAAACACCATATATTTT,CASSYYRTSSGNTIYF
-,TRBV25-1,-,TRBJ1-6,TGTGCCAGCAGCGTGACTAATCCAAATTCACCCCTCCACTTT,CASSVTNPNSPLHF
-,TRBV6-5,TRBD1,TRBJ1-1,TGTGCCAGTCACAGGGGGGGGCTCACTGAAGCTTTCTTT,CASHRGGLTEAFF
-,TRBV2,TRBD2,TRBJ2-3,TGTGCCAGCAACCCAGCGGGGGTCCTTCTAGATACGCAGTATTTT,CASNPAGVLLDTQYF
-,TRBV9,-,TRBJ2-2,TGTGCCAGCAGCTTGACGGGCACCGGGGAGCTGTTTTTT,CASSLTGTGELFF
once,TRBV27,-,TRBJ2-5,TGTGCCAGCAGTTTCCCCTTGACAACCTACCAAGAGACCCAGTACTTC,CASSFPLTTYQETQYF
-,TRBV7-2,-,TRBJ2-3,TGTGCCAGCAGCCTCGGAAGGAGGTGGGCAGATACGCAGTATTTT,CASSLGRRWADTQYF
-,TRBV4-1,-,TRBJ1-2,TGCGCCAGCAGCCAAGTCGGCACCACGACGGCGGGTGGCTACACCTTC,CASSQVGTTTAGGYTF
-,TRBV9,TRBD2,TRBJ2-7,TGTGCCAGCAGCCCCCAAACCGGCGGGGGACTCTACGAGCAGTACTTC,CASSPQTGGGLYEQYF
-,TRBV28,-,TRBJ1-5,TGTGCCAGCAGTACTTCTAATCAGCCCCAGCATTTT,CASSTSNQPQHF
-,TRBV2,TRBD2,TRBJ2-1,TGTGCCAGCATGAAGACGGGAGGACTAGCGGGTTACAATGAGCAGTTCTTC,CASMKTGGLAGYNEQFF
-,TRBV6-5,-,TRBJ2-5,TGTGCCAGCAGCGCGGAAGAGACCCAGTACTTC,CASSAEETQYF
-,TRBV5-4,-,TRBJ1-1,TGTGCCAGCAGCGGGAGGGACTTGAACACTGAAGCTTTCTTT,CASSGRDLNTEAFF
-,TRBV11-2,TRBD2,TRBJ2-5,TGTGCCAGCAGCTCCTTACTAGCGGGGGGTATGGAGACCCAGTACTTC,CASSSLLAGGMETQYF
once,TRBV30,-,TRBJ1-4,TGTGCCTGGAGTGGGGGAGCCGGAAAACTGTTTTTT,CAWSGGAGKLFF
-,TRBV6-2/TRBV6-3,-,TRBJ1-5,TGTGCCAGCAGTTACTCGAGGTATGGGGGGAGGGCACATCAGCCCCAGCATTTT,CASSYSRYGGRAHQPQHF
-,TRBV6-1,-,TRBJ1-1,TGTGCCAGCAGTGGTGACAGGATTTGGGGGTGGAACACTGAAGCTTTCTTT,CASSGDRIWGWNTEAFF
-,TRBV29-1,TRBD1,TRBJ1-2,TGCAGCGCCCTTCGACAGGGCTATGGCTACACCTTC,CSALRQGYGYTF
-,TRBV4-2,TRBD2,TRBJ2-5,TGTGCCAGCAGCCTTACTAGCGAAGAGACCCAGTACTTC,CASSLTSEETQYF
-,TRBV7-2,TRBD1,TRBJ2-4,TGTGCCAGCAGCTTTATGACAGGGGAAGCCATTCAGTACTTC,CASSFMTGEAIQYF
-,TRBV14,TRBD1,TRBJ2-6,TGTGCCAGCAGCCGCGGTAGACAGGGTTCAATCTCTGGGGCCAACGTCCTGACTTTC,CASSRGRQGSISGANVLTF
-,TRBV29-1,TRBD1,TRBJ2-7,TGCAGCGTATCAGGGGGCGCGGACGAGCAGTACTTC,CSVSGGADEQYF
few,TRBV6-5,TRBD1,TRBJ1-1,TGTGCCAGTACACAGGGGGACACTGAAGCTTTCTTT,CASTQGDTEAFF
-,TRBV7-9,-,TRBJ1-1,TGTGCCAGCAGCTTAGCTATGGTAGCGGCTGAAGCTTTCTTT,CASSLAMVAAEAFF
-,TRBV6-5,-,TRBJ1-3,TGTGCCACCGTCAGGTCACGGAACTCTGGAAACACCATATATTTT,CATVRSRNSGNTIYF
-,TRBV5-8,-,TRBJ1-4,TGTGCCAGCAGCAGTGGAGGAGGAACGGGCAGTCCAGAAAAACTGTTTTTT,CASSSGGGTGSPEKLFF
-,TRBV5-1,-,TRBJ1-4,TGCGCCAGCCCCCAGTGCTGCGGGGGAACTAATGAAAAACTGTTTTTT,CASPQCCGGTNEKLFF